This T cell receptor (beta chain) was captured in a study of control samples from healthy donors and cancer patients. Trimming removed 7 bases from V and 3 bases from J; junction bases left unmatched: 8. The germline gives CDR1 SNHLY, CDR2 FYNNEI. This CDR3 is built from 14 residues. Sequencing was performed with immunoSEQ multiplex PCR; in TCRdb, only in-frame clones are kept and a portion is missing. The table lists about 190,000 clones, roughly nine tenths of them singletons. The chain uses TRBV2 and TRBJ2-7; 8 bases fit TRBD1. Sequenced input: blood. The source is a young man in good health. The CDR3 coding sequence is TGTGCCAGCAAACCGGGACAGGCCAACTACGAGCAGTACTTC. It codes for CASKPGQANYEQYF.